The 10 T cell receptor beta chains below all came from one sample that was sequenced in a study of blood T cells in healthy people across ages. Sample-barcoded 5' priming and a J-beta primer mix drove a second PCR of roughly 7 to 11 cycles. A single record per CDR3 protein comes from TCRdb applying MiXCR to the 5' RACE reads. The sample records about 1.5 million distinct CDR3 sequences, around 42% being singletons. Sequencing was done on a sample of blood. The receptors derive from a woman between 18 and 29 years old in good health.

This clonotype was recorded a few times. The chain recombines TRBV5-1 with TRBJ2-1; perhaps TRBD1 as D (6 bases). The germline V and J ends were trimmed by 4 bases and 9 bases, with 23 bases remaining between them. CDR3 length: 16 residues. Germline assignment: CDR1 SGHRS and CDR2 YFSETQ. The CDR3 reads CASSPTGQNKGGEQFF. The CDR3, as DNA: TGCGCCAGCAGCCCGACCGGTCAAAACAAAGGGGGTGAGCAGTTCTTC.

The rearrangement uses TRBV12-3 or TRBV12-4 and TRBJ1-1, with no clear D. The CDR3 extends over 16 amino acids. V was pared by 6 bases and J by 1 base, with 18 bases between. The DNA of the CDR3 is TGTGCCAGCAGCAATTGGACCCCTCATCGGAACACTGAAGCTTTCTTT. Amino acid sequence: CASSNWTPHRNTEAFF.

This clonotype was seen a handful of times. V usage is TRBV27 and J usage is TRBJ2-1, with TRBD2 matching 12 bases. The CDR3 covers 16 residues. The germline gives CDR1 MNHEY, CDR2 SMNVEV (reference sequence). Trimming took 3 bases from V and 7 from J; bases not matched to a gene: 7. CDR3 sequence: CASSFGPSGRGNEQFF. The DNA of the CDR3 is TGTGCCAGCAGTTTTGGTCCTAGCGGGAGGGGAAATGAGCAGTTCTTC.

This clonotype appeared many times. V is TRBV12-3 or TRBV12-4 and J is TRBJ2-5; 7 bases map to TRBD2. This CDR3 contains 13 residues. V gave up 5 bases and J gave up 5 bases; unmatched junction bases: 5. The CDR3 DNA reads TGTGCCAGCAGTGTTACCGGGAGGGAGACCCAGTACTTC. Amino acids: CASSVTGRETQYF.

The chain links TRBV30 to TRBJ2-5, with D tentatively TRBD2 (6 bases). The V end lost 4 bases, the J end lost 11 bases, and 17 bases lay between the germline ends. Germline assignment: CDR1 GTSNPN and CDR2 SVGIG (reference sequence). This CDR3 comprises 12 residues. CDR3 residues: CAWTLGPGEQYF. The CDR3 region has the DNA TGTGCCTGGACACTGGGTCCGGGGGAGCAGTACTTC. Full variable domain (missing parts from reference TRBV30 and TRBJ2-5): SQTIHQWPATLVQPVGSPLSLECTVEGTSNPNLYWYRQAAGRGLQLLFYSVGIGQISSEVPQNLSASRPQDRQFILSSKKLLLSDSGFYLCAWTLGPGEQYFGPGTRLLVL.

The chain links TRBV6-5 to TRBJ1-5, with a possible D match to TRBD1 (5 bases). Trimming pared 6 bases from V and 4 bases from J, leaving 13 bases between. The CDR3 spans 14 residues. The V gene's germline CDR1 is MNHEY and CDR2 SVGAGI. The CDR3 coding sequence is TGTGCCAGCAGGACCAGGGTCGGTAATCAGCCCCAGCATTTT. It is translated as CASRTRVGNQPQHF.

This clonotype was seen more than once but under ten times. The chain links TRBV6-5 to TRBJ1-2; possible D gene TRBD1, 6 bases. Germline V gene sequence: CDR1 MNHEY, CDR2 SVGAGI. The CDR3 spans 20 residues. V was trimmed by 0 bases and J by 3 bases, leaving 26 bases between them. CDR3 sequence: CASSYSSTRDTVLTYYGYTF. The CDR3 DNA follows: TGTGCCAGCAGTTACTCGTCCACCCGGGACACAGTGCTGACTTACTATGGCTACACCTTC.

This clonotype showed up just a few times. The gene calls are TRBV29-1 and TRBJ2-5; perhaps TRBD1 as D (6 bases). Germline loops: CDR1 SQVTM, CDR2 ANQGSEA. The CDR3 contains 14 residues. The V gene lost 6 bases and the J gene lost 5 bases, with 19 bases spanning the gap. CDR3 in DNA: TGCAGCGTCACCGCCGCGCAGGGGTTCGAGACCCAGTACTTC. Protein: CSVTAAQGFETQYF. The complete variable domain, with remaining parts taken from reference TRBV29-1 and TRBJ2-5, reads SAVISQKPSRDICQRGTSLTIQCQVDSQVTMMFWYRQQPGQSLTLIATANQGSEATYESGFVIDKFPISRPNLTFSTLTVSNMSPEDSSIYLCSVTAAQGFETQYFGPGTRLLVL.

V usage is TRBV9 and J usage is TRBJ2-7; 8 positions match TRBD1. The CDR3 is made up of 15 amino acids. Germline values: CDR1 SGDLS, CDR2 YYNGEE. V lost 4 bases and J lost 0; bases outside the gene matches: 6. CDR3 loop: CASSPTGANSYEQYF. The CDR3 DNA follows: TGTGCCAGCAGCCCGACAGGGGCGAACTCCTACGAGCAGTACTTC.

The genes are TRBV20-1 and TRBJ1-2, with D uncertain. The CDR3 contains 17 residues. V lost 5 bases to trimming and J lost 4 bases, with 26 bases between them. Germline V lookup: CDR1 DFQATT, CDR2 SNEGSKA (reference sequence). CDR3 region: CSAGPFPGSMSGYGYTF. The CDR3 DNA reads as TGCAGTGCTGGACCATTTCCCGGGAGCATGAGTGGCTATGGCTACACCTTC.